Listed here are 8 T cell receptor beta chains from one sample, sequenced in a study of identical twins. Via MiXCR, TCRdb re-called the 5' RACE reads, giving one row per CDR3 protein. This sample has fewer than 450,000 distinct CDR3 sequences, with 7% to 9.5% found just once. Sequencing was carried out using naive T cells sorted from blood. The receptors shown here come from a woman in her 50s in good health.

Points on this clonotype: Relative to the germline gene, one junction end is altered; a read error may explain this. This sequence joins TRBV7-8 and TRBJ2-7; 9 bases fit TRBD1. CDR3 size: 15 residues. Germline V gives CDR1 SGHVS, CDR2 FQNEAQ. The CDR3 DNA reads as TGTGCCAGCAGCTTAATGGGACAGGGCTCCTCCGAGCAGTACTTC. It codes for CASSLMGQGSSEQYF.

This clonotype was seen only a few times. V usage is TRBV7-2 and J usage is TRBJ2-7; perhaps TRBD1 as D (6 bases). CDR3 length: 15 residues. Germline V CDR1 and CDR2: SGHTA, FQGNSA. Between the trimmed V and J ends, which lost 1 base and 0 bases, there was a span of 10 bases. The CDR3 sequence is CASSLGGTISYEQYF. The CDR3 nucleotides are TGTGCCAGCAGCTTAGGTGGGACAATCTCCTACGAGCAGTACTTC.

The rearrangement joins TRBV10-3 to TRBJ2-7, with a tentative D call TRBD2 (6 bases). This CDR3 spans 15 amino acids. V was shortened by 10 bases and J by 8 bases, with 27 bases between the two germline ends. The germline CDR1 and CDR2 sequences are ENHRY and SYGVKD. CDR3 in DNA: TGTGCCACTCTGGGGCCCTCGGGAGTGAGCGGAAAGCAGTACGTC. Protein: CATLGPSGVSGKQYV.

This clonotype was observed many times. The CDR3 spells CASRRPASTDTQYF. The CDR3 DNA follows: TGTGCCAGCCGGCGGCCCGCTAGCACAGATACGCAGTATTTT. J is TRBJ2-3 and V is TRBV11-2; D ambiguous. V dropped 8 bases and J dropped 0 bases, with 12 bases sitting between them. CDR1 and CDR2 (germline): SGHAT, FQNNGV. This CDR3 contains 14 residues.

This clonotype was observed many times. The chain carries TRBV5-6 and TRBJ2-1, with D perhaps being TRBD1 or TRBD2 (5 bases each). Germline values: CDR1 SGHDT, CDR2 YYEEEE. Between the trimmed V and J ends, which lost 3 bases and 11 bases, there was a span of 12 bases. The CDR3 is 12 residues long. The CDR3 reads CASSWARDQQFF. The CDR3 nucleotides read TGTGCCAGCAGCTGGGCAAGGGACCAGCAGTTCTTC.

This clonotype was counted only a few times. The chain uses TRBV3-1 and TRBJ2-1; the match to TRBD2 covers 12 bases. Losses at the gene ends were 4 bases for V and 10 bases for J; bases not matched to a gene: 11. The CDR3 is 16 residues long. The germline V gene encodes CDR1 LGHDT and CDR2 YNNKEL (reference sequence). The CDR3 here is CASSRGLAGMSGEQFF. The CDR3, as DNA: TGTGCCAGCAGCCGAGGACTAGCGGGAATGTCGGGGGAGCAGTTCTTC.

This clonotype appeared once. The chain employs TRBV7-3 and TRBJ2-3; maybe TRBD2 (5 bases). V lost 5 bases, J lost 0 bases, and 18 bases lay in between. The germline V gene encodes CDR1 SGHTA and CDR2 FQGTGA. The CDR3 contains 17 residues. CDR3 DNA: TGTGCCAGCAGCACCACCGTAGCGAGCCCTAGCACAGATACGCAGTATTTT. Protein product: CASSTTVASPSTDTQYF.

There are many counts of this clonotype. The rearrangement joins TRBV27 to TRBJ2-1, with TRBD2 matching over 7 bases. The junction had 12 bases not matched to a gene; V was cut back by 4 bases and J by 9 bases. Germline V gene lookup returns CDR1 MNHEY and CDR2 SMNVEV (reference sequence). The CDR3 is 15 residues long. CDR3 coding DNA: TGTGCCAGCAGTTCCCTGCGGGACTACTTTCTTGAGCAGTTCTTC. It is translated as CASSSLRDYFLEQFF.